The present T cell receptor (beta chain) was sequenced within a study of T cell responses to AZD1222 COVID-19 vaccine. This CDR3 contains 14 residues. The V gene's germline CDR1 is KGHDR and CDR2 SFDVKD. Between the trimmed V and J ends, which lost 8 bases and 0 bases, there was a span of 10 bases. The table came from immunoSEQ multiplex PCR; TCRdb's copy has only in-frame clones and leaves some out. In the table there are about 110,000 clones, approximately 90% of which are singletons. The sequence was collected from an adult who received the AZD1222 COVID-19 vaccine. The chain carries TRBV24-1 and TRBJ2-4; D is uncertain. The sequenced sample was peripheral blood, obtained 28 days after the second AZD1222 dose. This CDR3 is CATKQTLAKNIQYF. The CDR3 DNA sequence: TGTGCCACCAAACAAACTCTAGCCAAAAACATTCAGTACTTC.